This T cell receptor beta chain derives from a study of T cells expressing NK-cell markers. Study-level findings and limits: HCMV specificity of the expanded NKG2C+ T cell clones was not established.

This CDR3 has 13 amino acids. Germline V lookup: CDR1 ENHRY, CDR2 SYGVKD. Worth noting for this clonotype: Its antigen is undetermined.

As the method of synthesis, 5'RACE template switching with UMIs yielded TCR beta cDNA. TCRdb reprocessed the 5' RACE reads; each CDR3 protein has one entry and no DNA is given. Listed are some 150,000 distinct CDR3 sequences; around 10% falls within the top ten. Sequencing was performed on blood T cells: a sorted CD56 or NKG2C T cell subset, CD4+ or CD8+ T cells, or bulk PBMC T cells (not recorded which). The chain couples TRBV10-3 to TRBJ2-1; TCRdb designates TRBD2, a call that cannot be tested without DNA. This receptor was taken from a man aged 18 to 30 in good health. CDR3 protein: CAITETSFNEQFF.